This TCR beta chain was sequenced in a study of blood T cell repertoires in COVID-19. The overall study: Some COVID-19 samples were acute and others convalescent; all came from the United States, Italy and Spain.

Per the original methods: From reference gene primer amplification, estimates of nucleated cell counts were derived. The method was immunoSEQ multiplex PCR; TCRdb's version includes in-frame clones alone and lacks a portion of them. V and J calls and clone size are those listed in that table; D and trimming were worked out from the DNA. The sample shows more than 110,000 clones, 86% of them seen only once. Participants were aged roughly 18 to 89 years from some 24 US areas. This receptor was taken from a man in his fifties who had recovered from COVID-19. What was sequenced was PBMCs or T cells enriched from blood (not recorded which).

The DNA for the CDR3 is TGTGCCTGGAGTAGGAGGGGGGGCTATGGCTACACCTTC. Its protein is CAWSRRGGYGYTF. This chain joins TRBV30 and TRBJ1-2; D possibly corresponds to TRBD1 (6 bases). Germline CDR1 is GTSNPN and CDR2 is SVGIG (reference sequence). Trimming stripped 2 bases from V and 4 bases from J, with 11 bases between. The length of the CDR3 is 13 residues.